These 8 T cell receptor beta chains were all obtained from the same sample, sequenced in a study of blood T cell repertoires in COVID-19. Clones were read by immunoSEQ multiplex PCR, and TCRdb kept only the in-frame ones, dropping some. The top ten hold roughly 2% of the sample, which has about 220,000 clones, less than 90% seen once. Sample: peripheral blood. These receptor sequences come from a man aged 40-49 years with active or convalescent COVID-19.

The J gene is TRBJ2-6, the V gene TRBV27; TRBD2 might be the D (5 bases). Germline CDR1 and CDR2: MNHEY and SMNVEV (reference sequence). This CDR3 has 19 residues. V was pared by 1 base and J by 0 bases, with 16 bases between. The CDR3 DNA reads TGTGCCAGCAGTTTATATCCCTTGGAGGTTACCTCTGGGGCCAACGTCCTGACTTTC. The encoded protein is CASSLYPLEVTSGANVLTF. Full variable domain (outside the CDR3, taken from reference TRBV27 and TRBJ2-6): EAQVTQNPRYLITVTGKKLTVTCSQNMNHEYMSWYRQDPGLGLRQIYYSMNVEVTDKGDVPEGYKVSRKEKRNFPLILESPSPNQTSLYFCASSLYPLEVTSGANVLTFGAGSRLTVL.

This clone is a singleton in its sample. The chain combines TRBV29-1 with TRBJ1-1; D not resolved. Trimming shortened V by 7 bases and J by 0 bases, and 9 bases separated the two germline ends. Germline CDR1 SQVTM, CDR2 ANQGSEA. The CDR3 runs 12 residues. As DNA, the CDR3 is TGCAGCGGAACAAGCGTGAACACTGAAGCTTTCTTT. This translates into CSGTSVNTEAFF.

The CDR3 loop is CASSPRQGLIYNSPLHF. As DNA, the CDR3 is TGTGCCAGCAGCCCCAGACAGGGGCTAATCTATAATTCACCCCTCCACTTT. The chain is built from TRBV11-2 and TRBJ1-6; the match to TRBD1 covers 8 bases. The V and J ends lost 5 bases and 3 bases, in that order; junction bases with no gene match: 9. The germline V gene has CDR1 SGHAT and CDR2 FQNNGV. The CDR3 length is 17 residues.

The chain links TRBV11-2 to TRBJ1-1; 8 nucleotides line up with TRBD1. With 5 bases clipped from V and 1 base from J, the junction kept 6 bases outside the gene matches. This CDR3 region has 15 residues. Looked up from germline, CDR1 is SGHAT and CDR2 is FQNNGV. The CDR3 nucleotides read TGTGCCAGCAGCGACCCCGGGACAGGGAACACTGAAGCTTTCTTT. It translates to CASSDPGTGNTEAFF.

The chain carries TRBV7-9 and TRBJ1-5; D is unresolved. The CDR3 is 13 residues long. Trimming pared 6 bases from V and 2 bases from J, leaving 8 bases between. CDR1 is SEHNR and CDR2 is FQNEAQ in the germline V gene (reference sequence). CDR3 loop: CASSSSGNQPQHF. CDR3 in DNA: TGTGCCAGCAGTTCGAGTGGCAATCAGCCCCAGCATTTT. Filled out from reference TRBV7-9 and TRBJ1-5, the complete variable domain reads DTGVSQNPRHKITKRGQNVTFRCDPISEHNRLYWYRQTLGQGPEFLTYFQNEAQLEKSRLLSDRFSAERPKGSFSTLEIQRTEQGDSAMYLCASSSSGNQPQHFGDGTRLSIL.

The CDR3 region is CASSETRGGVNQPQHF. Written as DNA, the CDR3 is TGTGCCAGCAGTGAAACGCGAGGGGGAGTCAATCAGCCCCAGCATTTT. The rearrangement uses TRBV6-1 and TRBJ1-5, with D perhaps matching TRBD1 (6 bases). Germline V gene sequence: CDR1 MNHNS, CDR2 SASEGT. Between the trimmed V and J ends, which lost 2 bases and 3 bases, there was a span of 14 bases. The CDR3 covers 16 residues.

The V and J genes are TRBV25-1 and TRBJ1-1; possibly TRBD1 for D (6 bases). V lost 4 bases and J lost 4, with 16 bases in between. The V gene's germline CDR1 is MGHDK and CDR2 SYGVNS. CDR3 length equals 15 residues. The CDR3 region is CASSGLLQGTTEAFF. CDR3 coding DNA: TGTGCCAGCAGTGGGCTCTTACAGGGCACCACTGAAGCTTTCTTT.

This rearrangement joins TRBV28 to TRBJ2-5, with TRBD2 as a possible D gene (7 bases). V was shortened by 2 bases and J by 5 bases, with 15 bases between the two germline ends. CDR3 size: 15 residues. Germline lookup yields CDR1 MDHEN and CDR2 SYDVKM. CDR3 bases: TGTGCCAGCAGTTTACCCTCGGAGGGGGGGGAGACCCAGTACTTC. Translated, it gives CASSLPSEGGETQYF.